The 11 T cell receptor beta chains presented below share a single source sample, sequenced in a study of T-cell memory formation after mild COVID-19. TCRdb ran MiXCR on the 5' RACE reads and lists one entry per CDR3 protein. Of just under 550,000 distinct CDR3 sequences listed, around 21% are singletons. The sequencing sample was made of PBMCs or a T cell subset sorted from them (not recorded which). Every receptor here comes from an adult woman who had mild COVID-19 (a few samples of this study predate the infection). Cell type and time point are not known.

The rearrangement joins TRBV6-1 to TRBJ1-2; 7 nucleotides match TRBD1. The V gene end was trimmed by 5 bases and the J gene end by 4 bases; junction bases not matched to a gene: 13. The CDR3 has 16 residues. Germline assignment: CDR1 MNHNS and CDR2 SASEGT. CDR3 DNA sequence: TGTGCCAGCAGTCCTGGGACAGCCCCATTTAGCTATGGCTACACCTTC. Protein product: CASSPGTAPFSYGYTF.

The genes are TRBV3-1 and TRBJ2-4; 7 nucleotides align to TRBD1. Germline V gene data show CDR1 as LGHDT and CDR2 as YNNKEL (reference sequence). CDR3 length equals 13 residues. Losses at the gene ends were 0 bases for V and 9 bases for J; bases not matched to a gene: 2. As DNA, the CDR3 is TGTGCCAGCAGCCAAGACCGGGACAGCATTCAGTACTTC. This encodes CASSQDRDSIQYF.

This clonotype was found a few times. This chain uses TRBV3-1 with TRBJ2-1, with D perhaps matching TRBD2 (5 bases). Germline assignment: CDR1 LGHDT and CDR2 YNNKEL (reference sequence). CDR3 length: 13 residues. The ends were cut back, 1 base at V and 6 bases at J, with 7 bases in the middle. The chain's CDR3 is CASSQVGSNEQFF. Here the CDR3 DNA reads TGTGCCAGCAGCCAAGTAGGGAGCAATGAGCAGTTCTTC.

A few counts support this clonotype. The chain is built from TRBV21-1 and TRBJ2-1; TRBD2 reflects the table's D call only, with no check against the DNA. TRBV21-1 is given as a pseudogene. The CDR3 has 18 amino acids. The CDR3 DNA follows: TGTGCCAGCAGCACCCCGATCGGGTCCGCTAGCAGGGGTAATGAGCAGTTCTTC. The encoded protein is CASSTPIGSASRGNEQFF.

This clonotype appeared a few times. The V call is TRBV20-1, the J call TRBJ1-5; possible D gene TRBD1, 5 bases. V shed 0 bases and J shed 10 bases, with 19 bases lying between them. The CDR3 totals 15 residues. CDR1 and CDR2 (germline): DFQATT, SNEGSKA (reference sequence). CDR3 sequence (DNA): TGCAGTGCTAGAGATGGGACGGCGGATCTAGTTCCCCAGCATTTT. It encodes CSARDGTADLVPQHF.

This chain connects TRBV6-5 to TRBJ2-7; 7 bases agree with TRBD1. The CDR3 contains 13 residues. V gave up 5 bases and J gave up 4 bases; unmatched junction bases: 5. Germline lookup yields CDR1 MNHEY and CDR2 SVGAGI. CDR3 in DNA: TGTGCCAGCAGTAGGGGGCTGGTTTACGAGCAGTACTTC. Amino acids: CASSRGLVYEQYF.

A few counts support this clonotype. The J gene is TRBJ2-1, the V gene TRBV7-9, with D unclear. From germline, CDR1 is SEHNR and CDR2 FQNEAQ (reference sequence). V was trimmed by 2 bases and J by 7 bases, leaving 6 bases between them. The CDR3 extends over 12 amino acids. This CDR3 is CASSLSENEQFF. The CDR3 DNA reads TGTGCCAGCAGCTTATCAGAGAATGAGCAGTTCTTC.

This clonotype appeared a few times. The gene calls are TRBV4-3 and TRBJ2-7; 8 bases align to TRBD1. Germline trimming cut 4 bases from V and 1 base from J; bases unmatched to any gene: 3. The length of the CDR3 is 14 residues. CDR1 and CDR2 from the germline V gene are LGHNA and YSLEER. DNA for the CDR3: TGCGCCAGCAGCCCCTACAGGGGGTCCTACGAGCAGTACTTC. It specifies CASSPYRGSYEQYF.

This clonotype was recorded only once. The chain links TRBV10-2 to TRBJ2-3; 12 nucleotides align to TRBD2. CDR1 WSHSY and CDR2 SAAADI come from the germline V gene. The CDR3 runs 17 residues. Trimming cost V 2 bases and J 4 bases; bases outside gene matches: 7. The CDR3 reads CASSERTSGGFADTQYF. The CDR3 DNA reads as TGCGCCAGCAGTGAGAGAACTAGCGGGGGGTTCGCAGATACGCAGTATTTT.

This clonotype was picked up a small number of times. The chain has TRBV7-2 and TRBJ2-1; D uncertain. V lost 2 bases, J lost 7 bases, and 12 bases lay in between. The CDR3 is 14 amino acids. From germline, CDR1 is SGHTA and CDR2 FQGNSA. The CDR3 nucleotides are TGTGCCAGCAGCTTACGCCCCTCCGGGAATGAGCAGTTCTTC. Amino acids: CASSLRPSGNEQFF.

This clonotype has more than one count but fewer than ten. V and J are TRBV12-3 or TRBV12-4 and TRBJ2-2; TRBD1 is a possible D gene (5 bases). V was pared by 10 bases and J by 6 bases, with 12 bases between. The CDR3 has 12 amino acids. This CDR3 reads CATFAGPGELFF. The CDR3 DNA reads TGTGCCACCTTTGCAGGGCCCGGGGAGCTGTTTTTT.